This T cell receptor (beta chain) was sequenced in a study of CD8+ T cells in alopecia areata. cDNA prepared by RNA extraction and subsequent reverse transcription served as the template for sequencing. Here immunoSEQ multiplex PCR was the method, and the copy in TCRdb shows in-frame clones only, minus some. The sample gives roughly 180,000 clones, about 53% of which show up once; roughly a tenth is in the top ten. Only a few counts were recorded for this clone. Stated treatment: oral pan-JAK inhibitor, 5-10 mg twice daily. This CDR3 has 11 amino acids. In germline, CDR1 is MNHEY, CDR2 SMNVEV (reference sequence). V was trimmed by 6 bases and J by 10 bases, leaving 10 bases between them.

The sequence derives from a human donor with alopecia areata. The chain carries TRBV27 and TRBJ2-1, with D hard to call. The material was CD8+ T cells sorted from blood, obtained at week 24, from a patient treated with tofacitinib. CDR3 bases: TGTGCCAGCAGAGGGATTGGGGAGCAGTTCTTC. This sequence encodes CASRGIGEQFF.